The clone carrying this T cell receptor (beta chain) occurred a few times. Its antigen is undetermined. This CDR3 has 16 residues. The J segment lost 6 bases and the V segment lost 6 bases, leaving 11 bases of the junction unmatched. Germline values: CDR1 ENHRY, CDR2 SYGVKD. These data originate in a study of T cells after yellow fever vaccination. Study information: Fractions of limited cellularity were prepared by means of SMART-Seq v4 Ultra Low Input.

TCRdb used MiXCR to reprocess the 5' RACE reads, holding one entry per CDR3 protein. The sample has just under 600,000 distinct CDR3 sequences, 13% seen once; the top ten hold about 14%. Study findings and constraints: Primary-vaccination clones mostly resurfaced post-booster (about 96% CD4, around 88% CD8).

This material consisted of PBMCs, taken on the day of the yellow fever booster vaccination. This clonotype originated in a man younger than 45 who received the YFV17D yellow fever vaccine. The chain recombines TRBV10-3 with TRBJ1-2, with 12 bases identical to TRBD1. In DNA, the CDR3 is TGTGCCATCAGGGGGACAGGGGGCGTATATTCGGATGGCTACACCTTC. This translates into CAIRGTGGVYSDGYTF.